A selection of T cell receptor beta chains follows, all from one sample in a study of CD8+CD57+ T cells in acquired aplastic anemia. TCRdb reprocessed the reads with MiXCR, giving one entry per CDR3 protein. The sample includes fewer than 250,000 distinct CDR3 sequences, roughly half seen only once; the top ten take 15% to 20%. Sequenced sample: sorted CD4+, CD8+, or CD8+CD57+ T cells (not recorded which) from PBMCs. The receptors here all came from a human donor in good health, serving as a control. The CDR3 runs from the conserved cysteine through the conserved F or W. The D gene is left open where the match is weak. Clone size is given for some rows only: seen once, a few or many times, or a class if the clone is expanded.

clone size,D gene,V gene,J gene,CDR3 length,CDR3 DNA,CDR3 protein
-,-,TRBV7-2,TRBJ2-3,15,TGTGCCAGCAGCTCTTACAGGTGGAGCACAGATACGCAGTATTTT,CASSSYRWSTDTQYF
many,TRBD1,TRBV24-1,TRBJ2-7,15,TGTGCCACCAGTGGGGGACAGGGGGCCGACTACGAGCAGTACTTC,CATSGGQGADYEQYF
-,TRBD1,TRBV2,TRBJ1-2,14,TGTGCCAGCAATCGGGACAGTCTTAACTATGGCTACACCTTC,CASNRDSLNYGYTF
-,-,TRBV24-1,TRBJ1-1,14,TGTGCCACCAGTGATTTGGAATCGAACACTGAAGCTTTCTTT,CATSDLESNTEAFF
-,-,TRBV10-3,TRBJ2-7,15,TGTGCCATCAGTTACGACCTGGGGGTTTCCTACGAGCAGCACTTC,CAISYDLGVSYEQHF
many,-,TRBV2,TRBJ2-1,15,TGTGCCAGCAGTATGGACAGATCCTCCTACAATGAGCAGTTCTTC,CASSMDRSSYNEQFF
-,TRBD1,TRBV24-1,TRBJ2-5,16,TGTGCCACCAGTGAACCCCCGGGACAGGGGAGAGAGACCCAGTACTTC,CATSEPPGQGRETQYF
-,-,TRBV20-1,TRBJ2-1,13,TGCAGTGCTAGAGATGGCCTCTACAATGAGCAGTTCTTC,CSARDGLYNEQFF
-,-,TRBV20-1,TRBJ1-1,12,TGCAGTGCTGCGTATCCCAACACTGAAGCTTTCTTT,CSAAYPNTEAFF
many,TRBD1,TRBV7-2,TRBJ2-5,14,TGTGCCAGCAGCCGGGACAGGGGTGGGGAGACCCAGTACTTC,CASSRDRGGETQYF
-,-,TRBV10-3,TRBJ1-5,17,TGTGCCATCAGTGAGTCGCCCGTAGCAGTGGGCAATCAGCCCCAGCATTTT,CAISESPVAVGNQPQHF
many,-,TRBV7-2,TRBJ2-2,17,TGTGCCAGCAGCTTAAGGTCTGGGCAGGCGATTGCCGGGGAGCTGTTTTTT,CASSLRSGQAIAGELFF
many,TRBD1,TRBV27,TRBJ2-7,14,TGTGCCAGCAGTTGGGACAGGGGTGCCTACGAGCAGTACTTC,CASSWDRGAYEQYF
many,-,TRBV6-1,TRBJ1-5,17,TGTGCCAGCAGTGAGGCATTACAGGGCATGGGCAATCAGCCCCAGCATTTT,CASSEALQGMGNQPQHF
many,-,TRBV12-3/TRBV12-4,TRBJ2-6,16,TGTGCCAGCAGTTTCTCCGTGATGGCCGGGGCCAACGTCCTGACTTTC,CASSFSVMAGANVLTF
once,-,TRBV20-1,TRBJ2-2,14,TGCAGTGCTAGACGGGGGACGAACACCGGGGAGCTGGTTTTT,CSARRGTNTGELVF
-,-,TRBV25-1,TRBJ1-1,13,TGTGCCAGCAGTGACCAACCTGGGACCGTAGCTTTCTTT,CASSDQPGTVAFF
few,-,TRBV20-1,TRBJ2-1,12,TGCAGTGCTAACGGCGGATTGGATGAGCAGTTCTTC,CSANGGLDEQFF
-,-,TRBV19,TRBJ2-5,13,TGTGCCAGTGTGGGCTGGGACCAAGAGACCCAGTACTTC,CASVGWDQETQYF
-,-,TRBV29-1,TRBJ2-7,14,TGCAGCGTTGAACTGGGGGTTAGGACCTACGAGCAGTACTTC,CSVELGVRTYEQYF
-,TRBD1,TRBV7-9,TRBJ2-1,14,TGTGCCAGCAGCACGGGACAGGCTTACAATGAGCAGTTCTTC,CASSTGQAYNEQFF
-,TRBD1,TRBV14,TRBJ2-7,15,TGTGCCAGCAGCCAACGGACAGGGGGGGCCTACGAGCAGTACTTC,CASSQRTGGAYEQYF